This T cell receptor (beta chain) was identified during a study of shared clonotypes between healthy human individuals. Study-level information: The cohort comprised a couple of women and a few men. Their ages spanned 18 to 49 years.

DNA at about 190 ng, about 30,000 T cell genomes, went into sorted-subset replicate PCRs. Method: immunoSEQ multiplex PCR; TCRdb's copy keeps in-frame clones and lacks some. The sample records approximately 1.5 million clones, approximately 98.5% being singletons. This CDR3 region has 13 residues. Germline CDR1 SGHNT, CDR2 YENEEA. Trimming pared 2 bases from V and 5 bases from J, leaving 9 bases between. The chain joins TRBV11-3 to TRBJ2-5; no clear D. The receptor was derived from a man in his thirties or forties in good health. Sequencing was done on a sample of naive CD4+ T cells sorted from blood. Stated subset: CD45RA+ positively selected. The CDR3 nucleotides read TGTGCCAGCAGCTTAACTGGGGTCGAGACCCAGTACTTC. As protein: CASSLTGVETQYF.